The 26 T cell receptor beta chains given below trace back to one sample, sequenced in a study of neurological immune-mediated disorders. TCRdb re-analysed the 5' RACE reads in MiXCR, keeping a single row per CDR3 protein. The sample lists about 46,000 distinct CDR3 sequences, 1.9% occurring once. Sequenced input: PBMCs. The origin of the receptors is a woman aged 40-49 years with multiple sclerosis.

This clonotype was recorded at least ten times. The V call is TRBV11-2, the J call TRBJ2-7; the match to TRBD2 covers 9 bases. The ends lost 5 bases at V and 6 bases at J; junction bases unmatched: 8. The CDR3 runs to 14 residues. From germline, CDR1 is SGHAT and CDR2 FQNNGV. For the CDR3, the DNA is TGTGCCAGCAGCCAAAGCGGGGGGTCTTTCGAGCAGTACTTC. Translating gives CASSQSGGSFEQYF.

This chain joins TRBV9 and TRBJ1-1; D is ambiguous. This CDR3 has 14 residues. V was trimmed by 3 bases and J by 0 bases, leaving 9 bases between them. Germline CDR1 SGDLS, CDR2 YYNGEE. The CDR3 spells CASSARTLNTEAFF. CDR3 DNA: TGTGCCAGCAGCGCCCGAACACTGAACACTGAAGCTTTCTTT.

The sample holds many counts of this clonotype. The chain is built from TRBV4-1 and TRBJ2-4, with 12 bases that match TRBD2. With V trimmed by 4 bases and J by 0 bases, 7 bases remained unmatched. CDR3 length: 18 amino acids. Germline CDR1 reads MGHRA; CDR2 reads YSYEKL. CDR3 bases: TGCGCCAGCAGCCCCGGACTAGCGGGGACTCTAGCCAAAAACATTCAGTACTTC. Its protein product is CASSPGLAGTLAKNIQYF.

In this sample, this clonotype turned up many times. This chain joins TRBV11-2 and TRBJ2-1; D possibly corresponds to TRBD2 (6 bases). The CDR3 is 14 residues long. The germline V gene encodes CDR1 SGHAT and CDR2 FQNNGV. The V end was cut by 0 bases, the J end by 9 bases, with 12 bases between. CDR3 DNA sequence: TGTGCCAGCAGCTTAGATCGCGGAGGGAGTGAGCAGTTCTTC. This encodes CASSLDRGGSEQFF.

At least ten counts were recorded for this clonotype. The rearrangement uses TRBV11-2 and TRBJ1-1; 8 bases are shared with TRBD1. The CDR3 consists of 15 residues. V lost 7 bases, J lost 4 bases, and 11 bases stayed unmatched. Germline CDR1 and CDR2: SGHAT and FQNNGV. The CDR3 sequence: CASTITPGGGTEAFF. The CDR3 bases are TGTGCCAGCACCATAACCCCAGGGGGCGGCACTGAAGCTTTCTTT.

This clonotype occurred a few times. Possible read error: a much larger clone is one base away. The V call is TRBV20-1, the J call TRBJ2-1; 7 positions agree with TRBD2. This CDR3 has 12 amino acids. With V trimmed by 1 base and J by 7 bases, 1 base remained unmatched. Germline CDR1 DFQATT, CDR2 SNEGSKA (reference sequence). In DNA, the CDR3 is TGCAGTGCTAGAGGGGGGGGGAATGAGCAGTTCTTC. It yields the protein CSARGGGNEQFF.

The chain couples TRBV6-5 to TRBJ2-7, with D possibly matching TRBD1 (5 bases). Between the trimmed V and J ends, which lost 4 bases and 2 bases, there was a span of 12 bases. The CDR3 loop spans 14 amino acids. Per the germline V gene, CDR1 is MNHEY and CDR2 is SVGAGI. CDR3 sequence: CASSSAGSPYEQYF. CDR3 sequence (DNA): TGTGCCAGCAGTTCCGCAGGGTCACCCTACGAGCAGTACTTC.

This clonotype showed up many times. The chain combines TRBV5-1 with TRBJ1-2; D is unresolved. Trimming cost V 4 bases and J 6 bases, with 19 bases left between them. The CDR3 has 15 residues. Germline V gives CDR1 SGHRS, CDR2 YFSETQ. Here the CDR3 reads CASSRIPSSVDGYTF. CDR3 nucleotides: TGCGCCAGCAGCCGAATCCCCTCATCGGTCGATGGCTACACCTTC.

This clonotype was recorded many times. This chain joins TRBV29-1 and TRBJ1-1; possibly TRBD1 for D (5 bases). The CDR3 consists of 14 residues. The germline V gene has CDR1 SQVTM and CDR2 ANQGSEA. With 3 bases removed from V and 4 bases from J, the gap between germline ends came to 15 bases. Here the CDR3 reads CSVDGLGVGTEAFF. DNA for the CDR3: TGCAGCGTTGACGGGCTGGGGGTCGGCACTGAAGCTTTCTTT.

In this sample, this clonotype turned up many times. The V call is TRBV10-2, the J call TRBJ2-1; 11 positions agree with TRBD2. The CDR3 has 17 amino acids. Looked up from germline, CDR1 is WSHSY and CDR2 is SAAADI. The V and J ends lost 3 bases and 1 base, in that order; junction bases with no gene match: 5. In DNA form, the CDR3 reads TGCGCCAGCAGTGATCTAATAGCGGGGGGGTCCTACAATGAGCAGTTCTTC. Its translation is CASSDLIAGGSYNEQFF.

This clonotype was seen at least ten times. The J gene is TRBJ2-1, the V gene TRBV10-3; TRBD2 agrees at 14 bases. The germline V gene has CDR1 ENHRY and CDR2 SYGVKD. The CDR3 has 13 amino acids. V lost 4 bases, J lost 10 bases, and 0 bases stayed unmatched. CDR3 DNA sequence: TGTGCCATCAGTGGGACTAGCGGGGGGGAGCAGTTCTTC. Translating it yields CAISGTSGGEQFF.

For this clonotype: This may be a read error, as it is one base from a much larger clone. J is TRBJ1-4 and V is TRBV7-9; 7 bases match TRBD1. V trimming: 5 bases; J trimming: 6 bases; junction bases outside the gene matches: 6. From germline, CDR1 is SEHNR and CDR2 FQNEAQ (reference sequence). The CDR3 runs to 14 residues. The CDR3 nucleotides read TGTGCCAGCAGCACCACGACAGGGCATGAAAAACTGTTTTTT. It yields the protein CASSTTTGHEKLFF.

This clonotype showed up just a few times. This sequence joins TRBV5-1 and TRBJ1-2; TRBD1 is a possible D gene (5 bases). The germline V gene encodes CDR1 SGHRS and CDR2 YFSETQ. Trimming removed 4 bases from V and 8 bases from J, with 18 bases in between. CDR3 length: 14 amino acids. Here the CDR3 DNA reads TGCGCCAGCAGCACCCGGGGGGGGGAAGGCGGCTACACCTTC. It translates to CASSTRGGEGGYTF.

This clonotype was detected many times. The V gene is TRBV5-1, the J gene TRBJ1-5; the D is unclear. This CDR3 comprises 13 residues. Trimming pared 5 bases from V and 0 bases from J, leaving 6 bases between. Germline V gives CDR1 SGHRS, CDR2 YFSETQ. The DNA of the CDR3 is TGCGCCAGCAGATTAGATAGCAATCAGCCCCAGCATTTT. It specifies CASRLDSNQPQHF. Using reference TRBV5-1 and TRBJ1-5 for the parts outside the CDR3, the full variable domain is KAGVTQTPRYLIKTRGQQVTLSCSPISGHRSVSWYQQTPGQGLQFLFEYFSETQRNKGNFPGRFSGRQFSNSRSEMNVSTLELGDSALYLCASRLDSNQPQHFGDGTRLSIL.

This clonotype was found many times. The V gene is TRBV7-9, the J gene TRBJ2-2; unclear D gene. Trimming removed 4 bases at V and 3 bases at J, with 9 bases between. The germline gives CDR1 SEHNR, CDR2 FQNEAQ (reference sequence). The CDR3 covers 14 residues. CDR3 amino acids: CASSSVRDTGELFF. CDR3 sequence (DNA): TGTGCCAGCAGCTCGGTCAGAGACACCGGGGAGCTGTTTTTT.

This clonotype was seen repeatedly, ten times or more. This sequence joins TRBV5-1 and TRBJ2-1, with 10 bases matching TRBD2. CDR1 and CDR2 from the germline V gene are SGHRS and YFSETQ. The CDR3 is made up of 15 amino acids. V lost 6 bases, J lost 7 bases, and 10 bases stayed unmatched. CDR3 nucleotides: TGCGCCAGCACCCTCGATAGCGGGGGGTTAAATGAGCAGTTCTTC. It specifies CASTLDSGGLNEQFF.

The CDR3 coding sequence is TGTGCCAGCAGCCTACGACAGATCGGGTATGGCTACACCTTC. This sequence encodes CASSLRQIGYGYTF. The rearrangement joins TRBV7-9 to TRBJ1-2, with a tentative D call TRBD1 (5 bases). Per germline, CDR1 SEHNR and CDR2 FQNEAQ (reference sequence). There are 14 residues in the CDR3. Trimming removed 5 bases from V and 5 bases from J, with 15 bases in between.

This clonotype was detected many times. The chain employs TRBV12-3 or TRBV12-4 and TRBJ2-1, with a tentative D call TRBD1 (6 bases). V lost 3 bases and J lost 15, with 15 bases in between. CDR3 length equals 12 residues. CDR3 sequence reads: CASSLLRDNAFF. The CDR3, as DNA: TGTGCCAGCAGTTTGCTCCGGGACAATGCGTTCTTC.

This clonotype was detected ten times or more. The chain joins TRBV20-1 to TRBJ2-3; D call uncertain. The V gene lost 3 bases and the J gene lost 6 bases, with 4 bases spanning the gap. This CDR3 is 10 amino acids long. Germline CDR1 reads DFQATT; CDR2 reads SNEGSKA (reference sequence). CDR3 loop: CSASADTQYF. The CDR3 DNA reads TGCAGTGCTAGTGCTGATACGCAGTATTTT.

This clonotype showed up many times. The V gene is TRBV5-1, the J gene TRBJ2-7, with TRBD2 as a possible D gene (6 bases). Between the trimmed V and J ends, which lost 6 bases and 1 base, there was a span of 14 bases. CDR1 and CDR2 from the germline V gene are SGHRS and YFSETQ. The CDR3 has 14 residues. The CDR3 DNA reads TGCGCCAGCAATAATGGAGGGGTATCCTACGAGCAGTACTTC. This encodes CASNNGGVSYEQYF.

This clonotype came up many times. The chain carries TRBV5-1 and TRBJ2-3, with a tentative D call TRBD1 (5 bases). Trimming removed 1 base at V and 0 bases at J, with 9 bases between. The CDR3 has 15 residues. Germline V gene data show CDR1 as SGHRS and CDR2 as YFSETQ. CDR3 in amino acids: CASSLLDTSTDTQYF. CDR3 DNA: TGCGCCAGCAGCTTGTTGGACACTAGCACAGATACGCAGTATTTT.

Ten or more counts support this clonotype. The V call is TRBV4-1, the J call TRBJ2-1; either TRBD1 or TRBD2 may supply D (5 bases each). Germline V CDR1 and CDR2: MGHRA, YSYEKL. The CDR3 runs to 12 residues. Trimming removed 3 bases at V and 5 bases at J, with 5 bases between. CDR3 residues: CASSQGHNEQFF. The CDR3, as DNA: TGCGCCAGCAGCCAGGGACACAATGAGCAGTTCTTC.

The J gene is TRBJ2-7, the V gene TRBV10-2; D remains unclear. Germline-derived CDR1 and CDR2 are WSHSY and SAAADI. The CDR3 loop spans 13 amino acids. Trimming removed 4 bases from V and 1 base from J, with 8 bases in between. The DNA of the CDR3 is TGCGCCAGCAGTGTTGATTCTTCCTACGAGCAGTACTTC. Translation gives CASSVDSSYEQYF.

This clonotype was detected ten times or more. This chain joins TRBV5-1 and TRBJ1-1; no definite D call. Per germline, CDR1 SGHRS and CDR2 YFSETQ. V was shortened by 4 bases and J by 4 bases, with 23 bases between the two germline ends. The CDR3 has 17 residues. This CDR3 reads CASSPGRLRKSTTEAFF. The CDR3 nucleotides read TGCGCCAGCAGCCCGGGGAGGCTCCGGAAGAGCACCACTGAAGCTTTCTTT.

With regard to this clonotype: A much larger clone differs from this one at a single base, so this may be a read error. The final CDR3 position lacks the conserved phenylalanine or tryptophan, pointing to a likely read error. CDR3 nucleotides: TGTGCCAGCAGCTTAGATCAGCCCCAGCATTGT. Translation gives CASSLDQPQHC. This chain uses TRBV7-9 with TRBJ1-5; D remains unclear. V lost 1 base, J lost 5 bases, and 0 bases lay in between. The CDR3 spans 11 residues. Germline CDR1 reads SEHNR; CDR2 reads FQNEAQ (reference sequence).

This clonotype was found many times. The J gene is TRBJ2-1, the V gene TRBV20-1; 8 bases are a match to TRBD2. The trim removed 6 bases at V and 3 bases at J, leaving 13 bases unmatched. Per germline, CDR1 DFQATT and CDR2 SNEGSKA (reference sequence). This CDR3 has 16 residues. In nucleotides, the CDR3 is TGCAGTGCCCGCCTGCCGGGGGGGCCGAACTACAATGAGCAGTTCTTC. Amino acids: CSARLPGGPNYNEQFF.